This is a list of T cell receptor beta chains from one sample in a study of blood T cell repertoires in COVID-19. Measured with immunoSEQ multiplex PCR; TCRdb has only the in-frame clones, and not every one. Of some 500,000 clones in the sample, 85% to 90% were seen once. Sequences were obtained from PBMCs or T cells enriched from blood (not recorded which). The receptors were sampled from a woman in her thirties or forties who had recovered from COVID-19. Both conserved end residues are trimmed from each CDR3. Only some rows state a clone size, as once, few, many or a class for expanded clones.

len	abundance	v_gene	CDR3aa
11	NA	TRBV29-1	SAQVGGTYEQY
13	once	TRBV19	ASSIGDSLNYGYT
14	NA	TRBV9	ASSSRLAGGGGEQF
11	NA	TRBV12-5	ASGLPGTGELF
22	NA	TRBV6-2/TRBV6-3	ASSPEPGQVTSTRPRGPNEKLF
13	NA	TRBV3-1/TRBV3-2	ASSQARDRWYGYT
9	once	TRBV6-2/TRBV6-3	ASSLSEKLF
13	once	TRBV5-1	ASSLAFSSPDGYT
11	NA	TRBV29-1	SVDSGQGYEQY
10	NA	TRBV2	ASRLGGDTQY